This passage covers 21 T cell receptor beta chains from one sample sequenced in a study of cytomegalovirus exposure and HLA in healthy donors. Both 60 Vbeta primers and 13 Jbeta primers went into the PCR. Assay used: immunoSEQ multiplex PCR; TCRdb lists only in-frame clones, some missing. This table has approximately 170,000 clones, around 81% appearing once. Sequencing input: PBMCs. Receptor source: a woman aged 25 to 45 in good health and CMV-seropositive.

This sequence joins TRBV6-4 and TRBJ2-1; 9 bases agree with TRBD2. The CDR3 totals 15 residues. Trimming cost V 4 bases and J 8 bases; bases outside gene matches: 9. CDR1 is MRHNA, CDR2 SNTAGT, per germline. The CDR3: CASSVSGSSHDEQFF. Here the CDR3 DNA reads TGTGCCAGCAGTGTTAGCGGGAGCAGTCACGATGAGCAGTTCTTC.

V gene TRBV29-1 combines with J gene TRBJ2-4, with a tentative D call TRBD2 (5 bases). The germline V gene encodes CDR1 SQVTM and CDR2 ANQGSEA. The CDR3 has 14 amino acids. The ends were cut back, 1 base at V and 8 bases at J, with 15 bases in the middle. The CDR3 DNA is TGCAGCGTTGAAGTTCAGGCGGGTTCGTACATTCAGTACTTC. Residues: CSVEVQAGSYIQYF.

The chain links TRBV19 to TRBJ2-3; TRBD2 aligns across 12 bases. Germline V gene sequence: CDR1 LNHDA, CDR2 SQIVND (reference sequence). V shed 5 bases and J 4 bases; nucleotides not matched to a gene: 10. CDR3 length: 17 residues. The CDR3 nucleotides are TGTGCCAGTAGTTCCCCCCGACTAGCGGGAGTCCCAGATACGCAGTATTTT. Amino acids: CASSSPRLAGVPDTQYF.

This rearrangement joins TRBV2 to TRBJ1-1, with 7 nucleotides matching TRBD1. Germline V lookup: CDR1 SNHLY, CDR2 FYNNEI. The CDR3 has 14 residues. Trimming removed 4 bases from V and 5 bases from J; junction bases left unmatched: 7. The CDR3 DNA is TGTGCCAGCAGTGTCAGGGGGTTCAGTACTGAAGCTTTCTTT. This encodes CASSVRGFSTEAFF.

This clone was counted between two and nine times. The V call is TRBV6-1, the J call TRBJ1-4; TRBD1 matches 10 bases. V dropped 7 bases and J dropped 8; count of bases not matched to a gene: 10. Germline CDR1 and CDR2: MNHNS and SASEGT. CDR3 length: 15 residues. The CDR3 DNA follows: TGTGCCAGCATTCTTTACCGGGACAGGGGAGAAAAACTGTTTTTT. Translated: CASILYRDRGEKLFF.

The chain's CDR3 is CASSIIGATNYGYTF. The CDR3 nucleotides read TGTGCCAGTAGTATAATTGGGGCCACTAACTATGGCTACACCTTC. V usage is TRBV19 and J usage is TRBJ1-2; D might be TRBD1 (5 bases). The CDR3 extends over 15 amino acids. CDR1 and CDR2 (germline): LNHDA, SQIVND (reference sequence). Trimming shortened V by 2 bases and J by 0 bases, and 10 bases separated the two germline ends.

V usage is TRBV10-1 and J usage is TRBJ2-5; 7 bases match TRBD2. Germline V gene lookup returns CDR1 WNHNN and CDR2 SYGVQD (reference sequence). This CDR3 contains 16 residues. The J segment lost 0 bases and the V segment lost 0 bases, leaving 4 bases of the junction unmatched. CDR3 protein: CASSESGGEDQETQYF. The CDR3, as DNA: TGCGCCAGCAGTGAGTCGGGAGGGGAGGACCAAGAGACCCAGTACTTC.

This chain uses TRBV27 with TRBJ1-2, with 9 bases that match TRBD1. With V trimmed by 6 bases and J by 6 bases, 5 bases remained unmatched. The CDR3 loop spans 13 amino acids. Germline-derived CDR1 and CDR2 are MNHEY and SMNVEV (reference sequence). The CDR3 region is CASSGTGLDGYTF. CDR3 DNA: TGTGCCAGCAGCGGGACAGGGCTCGATGGCTACACCTTC.

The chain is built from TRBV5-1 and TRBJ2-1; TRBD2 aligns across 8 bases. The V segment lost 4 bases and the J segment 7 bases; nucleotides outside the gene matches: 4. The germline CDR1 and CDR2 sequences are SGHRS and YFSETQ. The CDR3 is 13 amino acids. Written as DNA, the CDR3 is TGCGCCAGCAGCCCCCGGGGGGGGAATGAGCAGTTCTTC. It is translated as CASSPRGGNEQFF.

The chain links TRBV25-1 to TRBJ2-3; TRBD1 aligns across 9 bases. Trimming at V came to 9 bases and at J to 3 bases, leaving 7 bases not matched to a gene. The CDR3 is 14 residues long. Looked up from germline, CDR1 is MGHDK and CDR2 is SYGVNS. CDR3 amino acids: CASTPGQGTDTQYF. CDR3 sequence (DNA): TGTGCCAGTACTCCGGGACAGGGAACAGATACGCAGTATTTT.

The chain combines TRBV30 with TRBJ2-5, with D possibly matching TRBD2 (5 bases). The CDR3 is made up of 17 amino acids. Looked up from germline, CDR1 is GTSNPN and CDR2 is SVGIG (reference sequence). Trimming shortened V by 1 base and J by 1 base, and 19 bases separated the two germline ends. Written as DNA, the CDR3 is TGTGCCTGGAGTGCCGGTGCGGCGGGCCCTTTCCAAGAGACCCAGTACTTC. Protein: CAWSAGAAGPFQETQYF.

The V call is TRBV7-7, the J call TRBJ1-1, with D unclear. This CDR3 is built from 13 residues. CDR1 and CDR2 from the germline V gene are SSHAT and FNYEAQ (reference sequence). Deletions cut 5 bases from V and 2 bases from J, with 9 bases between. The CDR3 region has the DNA TGTGCCAGCAGCCGAGACATCAACACTGAAGCTTTCTTT. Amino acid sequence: CASSRDINTEAFF.

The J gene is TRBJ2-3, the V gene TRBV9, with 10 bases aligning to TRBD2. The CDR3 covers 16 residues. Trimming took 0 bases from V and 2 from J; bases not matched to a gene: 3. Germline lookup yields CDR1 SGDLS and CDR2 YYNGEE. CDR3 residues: CASSVGLAGATDTQYF. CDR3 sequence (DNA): TGTGCCAGCAGCGTAGGGCTAGCGGGAGCCACAGATACGCAGTATTTT.

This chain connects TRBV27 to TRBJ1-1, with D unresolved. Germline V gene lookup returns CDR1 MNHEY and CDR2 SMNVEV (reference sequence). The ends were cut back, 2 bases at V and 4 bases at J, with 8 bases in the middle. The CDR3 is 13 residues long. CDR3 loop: CASSLHSGTEAFF. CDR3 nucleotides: TGTGCCAGCAGTTTACACAGTGGCACTGAAGCTTTCTTT.

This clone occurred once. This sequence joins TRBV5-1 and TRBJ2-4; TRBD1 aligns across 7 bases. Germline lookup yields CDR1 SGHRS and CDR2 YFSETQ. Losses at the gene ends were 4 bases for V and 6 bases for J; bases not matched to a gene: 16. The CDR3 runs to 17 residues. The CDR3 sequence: CASSAGRDRKEANIQYF. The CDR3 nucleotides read TGCGCCAGCAGCGCAGGAAGGGACAGAAAGGAAGCAAACATTCAGTACTTC.

The DNA of the CDR3 is TGCGCCAGCAGTTACGATAAGCAGGACGGGGAGCTGTTTTTT. Its translation: CASSYDKQDGELFF. The chain uses TRBV10-1 and TRBJ2-2; no definite D call. The V gene lost 5 bases and the J gene lost 7 bases, with 14 bases spanning the gap. CDR3 length: 14 amino acids. Germline V gene sequence: CDR1 WNHNN, CDR2 SYGVQD (reference sequence).

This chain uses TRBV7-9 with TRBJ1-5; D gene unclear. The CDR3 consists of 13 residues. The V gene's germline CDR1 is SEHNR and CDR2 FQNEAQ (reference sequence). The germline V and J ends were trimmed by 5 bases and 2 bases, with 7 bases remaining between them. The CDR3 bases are TGTGCCAGCAGCCCCCAGGGCAATCAGCCCCAGCATTTT. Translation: CASSPQGNQPQHF.

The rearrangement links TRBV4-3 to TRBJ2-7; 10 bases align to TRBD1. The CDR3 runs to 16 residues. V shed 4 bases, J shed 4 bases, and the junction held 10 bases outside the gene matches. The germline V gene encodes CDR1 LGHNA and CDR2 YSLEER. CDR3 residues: CASSLGSGTGEYEQYF. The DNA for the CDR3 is TGCGCCAGCAGCCTTGGGTCCGGGACAGGGGAATACGAGCAGTACTTC.

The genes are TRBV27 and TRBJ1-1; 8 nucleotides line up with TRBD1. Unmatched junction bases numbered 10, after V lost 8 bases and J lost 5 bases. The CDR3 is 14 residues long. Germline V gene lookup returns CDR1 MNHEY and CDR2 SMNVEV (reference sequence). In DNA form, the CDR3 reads TGTGCCAGCCGAGACAGGGGAGGAGGAACTGAAGCTTTCTTT. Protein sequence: CASRDRGGGTEAFF.

The CDR3 region is CASSQDPDSPLHF. The DNA for the CDR3 is TGCGCCAGCAGCCAAGATCCTGATTCACCCCTCCACTTT. V is TRBV4-1 and J is TRBJ1-6; D unresolved. Trimming pared 0 bases from V and 8 bases from J, leaving 5 bases between. The length of the CDR3 is 13 residues. The V gene's germline CDR1 is MGHRA and CDR2 YSYEKL.

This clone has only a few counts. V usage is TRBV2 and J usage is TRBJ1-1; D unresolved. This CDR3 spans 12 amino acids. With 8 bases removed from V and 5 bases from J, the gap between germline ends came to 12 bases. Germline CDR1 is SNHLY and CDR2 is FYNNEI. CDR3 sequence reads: CASGLTGTEAFF. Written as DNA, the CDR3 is TGTGCCAGCGGACTGACGGGGACTGAAGCTTTCTTT.